Sequencing of this T cell receptor beta chain was carried out in a study of blood T cell repertoires in COVID-19. Across the whole study: Acute and convalescent COVID-19 specimens originated in the United States, Italy and Spain. From T cells, B-cell-depleted T cells, or PBMCs came the material, which was cDNA or gDNA.

In germline, CDR1 is SQVTM, CDR2 ANQGSEA. Trimming at V came to 6 bases and at J to 8 bases, leaving 13 bases not matched to a gene. The CDR3 loop spans 14 amino acids. Original handling: Cell counts per sample came from amplifying reference gene primers. Sequencing was performed with immunoSEQ multiplex PCR; in TCRdb, only in-frame clones are kept and a portion is missing. V and J calls and clone size follow that table, whereas D and trimming were derived from the DNA. In the table there are roughly 100,000 clones, almost 80% of which are singletons. What was sequenced was peripheral blood. This sequence was found in a man aged 55 to 70 with active or convalescent COVID-19. This rearrangement joins TRBV29-1 to TRBJ2-1; TRBD2 matches at 7 bases. The CDR3 DNA sequence: TGCAGCGTCCTCCCTGGGACTATGAGGGATGAGCAGTTCTTC. Encoded protein: CSVLPGTMRDEQFF.